This entry lists 2 T cell receptor beta chains sequenced from one sample in a study of identical twins. TCRdb analysed the 5' RACE reads with MiXCR anew, one entry per CDR3 protein. The data hold hundreds of thousands of distinct CDR3 sequences, with more than 6.5% observed a single time. The same data also contributed to another study, on yellow fever vaccine responses in identical twins.

Sequencing was done on a sample of memory (CD45RO+) T cells sorted from blood. The source of these receptors is a woman under 30 in good health.

This clonotype was seen at least ten times. The CDR3 nucleotides read TGTGCCAGTGGACGGGGATCCATGAACACTGAAGCTTTCTTT. It is translated as CASGRGSMNTEAFF. The gene calls are TRBV12-3 or TRBV12-4 and TRBJ1-1, with no clear D. V dropped 9 bases and J dropped 0 bases, with 14 bases sitting between them. The CDR3 is made up of 14 amino acids.

The chain employs TRBV10-3 and TRBJ2-5; 7 bases are a match to TRBD2. This CDR3 is built from 13 residues. CDR1 and CDR2 (germline): ENHRY, SYGVKD. V dropped 7 bases and J dropped 5; count of bases not matched to a gene: 7. The DNA for the CDR3 is TGTGCCATCAATGCGGGAGAGCGGGAGACCCAGTACTTC. Protein: CAINAGERETQYF.